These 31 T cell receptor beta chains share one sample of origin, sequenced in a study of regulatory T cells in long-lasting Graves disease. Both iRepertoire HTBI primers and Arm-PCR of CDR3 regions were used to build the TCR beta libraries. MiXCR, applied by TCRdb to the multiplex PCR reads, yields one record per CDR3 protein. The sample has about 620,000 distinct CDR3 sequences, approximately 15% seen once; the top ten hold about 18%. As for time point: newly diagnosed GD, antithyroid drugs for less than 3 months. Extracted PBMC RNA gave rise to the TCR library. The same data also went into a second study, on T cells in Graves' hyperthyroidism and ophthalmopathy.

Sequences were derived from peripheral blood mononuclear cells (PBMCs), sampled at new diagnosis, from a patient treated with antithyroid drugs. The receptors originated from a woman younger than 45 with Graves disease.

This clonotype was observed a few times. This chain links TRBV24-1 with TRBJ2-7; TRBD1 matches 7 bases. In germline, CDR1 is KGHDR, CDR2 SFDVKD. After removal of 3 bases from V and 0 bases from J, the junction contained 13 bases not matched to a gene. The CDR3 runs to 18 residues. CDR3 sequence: CATSDKQGPGMGSYEQYF. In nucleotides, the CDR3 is TGTGCCACCAGTGATAAACAGGGGCCCGGAATGGGCTCCTACGAGCAGTACTTC.

The CDR3 DNA reads as TGTGCCAGCAGGGAACAGGGGCCGAGAACTGAAGCTTTCTTT. Protein product: CASREQGPRTEAFF. The rearrangement joins TRBV6-2 or TRBV6-3 to TRBJ1-1; 7 bases are shared with TRBD1. The CDR3 is made up of 14 amino acids. Germline trimming cut 6 bases from V and 5 bases from J; bases unmatched to any gene: 9. Per the germline V gene, CDR1 is MNHEY and CDR2 is SVGEGT.

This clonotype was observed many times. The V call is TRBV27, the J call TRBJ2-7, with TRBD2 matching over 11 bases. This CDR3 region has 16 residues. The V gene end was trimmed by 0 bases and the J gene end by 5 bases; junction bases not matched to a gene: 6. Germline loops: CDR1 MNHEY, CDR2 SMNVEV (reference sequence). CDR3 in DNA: TGTGCCAGCAGTTTATCGTCTAGCGGGAGGCGCGACGAGCAGTACTTC. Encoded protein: CASSLSSSGRRDEQYF.

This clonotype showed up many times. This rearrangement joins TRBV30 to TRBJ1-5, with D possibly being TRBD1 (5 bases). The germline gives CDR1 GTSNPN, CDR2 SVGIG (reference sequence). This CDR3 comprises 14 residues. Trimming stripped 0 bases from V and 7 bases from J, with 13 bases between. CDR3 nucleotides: TGTGCCTGGAGTGTCGGTGGGGGTAGCCAGCCCCAGCATTTT. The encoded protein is CAWSVGGGSQPQHF.

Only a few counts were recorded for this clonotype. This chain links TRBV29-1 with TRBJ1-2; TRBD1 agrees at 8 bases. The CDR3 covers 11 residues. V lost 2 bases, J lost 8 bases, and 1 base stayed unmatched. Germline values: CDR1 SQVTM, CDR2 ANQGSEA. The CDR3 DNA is TGCAGCGTTGAAACAGGGGGAGGCTACACCTTC. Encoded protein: CSVETGGGYTF.

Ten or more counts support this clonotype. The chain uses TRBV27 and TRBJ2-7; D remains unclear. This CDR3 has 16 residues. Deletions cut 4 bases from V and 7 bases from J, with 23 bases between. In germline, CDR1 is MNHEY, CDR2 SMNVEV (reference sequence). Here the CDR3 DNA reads TGTGCCAGCAGTTCCCTCACCCCCCGAGGCCCCGTAGAGCAGTACTTC. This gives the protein CASSSLTPRGPVEQYF.

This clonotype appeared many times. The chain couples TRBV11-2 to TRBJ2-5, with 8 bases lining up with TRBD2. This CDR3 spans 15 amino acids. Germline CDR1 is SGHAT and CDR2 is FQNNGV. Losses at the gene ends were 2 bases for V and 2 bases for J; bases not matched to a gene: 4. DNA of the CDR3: TGTGCCAGCAGCTTATTCACTAGCGGACAAGAGACCCAGTACTTC. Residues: CASSLFTSGQETQYF.

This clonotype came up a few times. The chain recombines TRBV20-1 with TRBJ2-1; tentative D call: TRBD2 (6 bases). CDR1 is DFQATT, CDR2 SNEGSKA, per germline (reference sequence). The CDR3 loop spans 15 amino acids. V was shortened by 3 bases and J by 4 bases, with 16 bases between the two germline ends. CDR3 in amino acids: CSASGGKTSYNEQFF. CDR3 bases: TGCAGTGCTAGTGGAGGGAAGACTAGTTACAATGAGCAGTTCTTC.

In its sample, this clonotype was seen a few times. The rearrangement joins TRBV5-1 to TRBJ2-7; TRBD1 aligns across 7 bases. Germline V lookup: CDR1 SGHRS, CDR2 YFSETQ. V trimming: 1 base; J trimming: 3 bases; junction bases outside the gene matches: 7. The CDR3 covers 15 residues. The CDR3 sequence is CASSLRQGLIYEQYF. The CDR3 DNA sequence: TGCGCCAGCAGCTTGAGACAGGGCCTGATCTACGAGCAGTACTTC.

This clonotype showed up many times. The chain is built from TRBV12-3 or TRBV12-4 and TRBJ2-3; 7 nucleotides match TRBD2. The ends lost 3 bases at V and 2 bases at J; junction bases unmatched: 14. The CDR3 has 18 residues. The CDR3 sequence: CASSLGPLAAVYTDTQYF. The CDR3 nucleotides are TGTGCCAGCAGTTTGGGCCCCCTAGCGGCCGTCTACACAGATACGCAGTATTTT.

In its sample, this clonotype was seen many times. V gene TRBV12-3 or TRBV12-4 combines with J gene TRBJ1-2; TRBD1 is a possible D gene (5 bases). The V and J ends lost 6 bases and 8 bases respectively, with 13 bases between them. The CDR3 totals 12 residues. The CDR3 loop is CASSQGARGYTF. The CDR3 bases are TGTGCCAGCAGCCAGGGAGCGAGAGGCTACACCTTC.

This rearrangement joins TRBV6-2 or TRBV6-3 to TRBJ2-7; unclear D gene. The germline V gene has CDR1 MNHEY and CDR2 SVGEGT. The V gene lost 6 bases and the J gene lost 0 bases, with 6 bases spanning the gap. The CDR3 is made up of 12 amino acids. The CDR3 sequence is CASREASYEQYF. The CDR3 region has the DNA TGTGCCAGCAGGGAAGCCTCCTACGAGCAGTACTTC.

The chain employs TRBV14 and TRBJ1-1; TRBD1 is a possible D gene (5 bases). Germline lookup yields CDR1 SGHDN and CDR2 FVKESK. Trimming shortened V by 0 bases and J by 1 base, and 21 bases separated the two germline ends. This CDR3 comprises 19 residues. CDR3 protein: CASSQDLPEAGFWNTEAFF. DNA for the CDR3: TGTGCCAGCAGCCAAGATTTGCCTGAGGCAGGGTTTTGGAACACTGAAGCTTTCTTT.

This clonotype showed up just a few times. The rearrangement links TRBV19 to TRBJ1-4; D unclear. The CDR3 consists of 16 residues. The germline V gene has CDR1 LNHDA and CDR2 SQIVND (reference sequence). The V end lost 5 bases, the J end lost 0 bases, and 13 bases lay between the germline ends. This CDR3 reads CASSSRTAATNEKLFF. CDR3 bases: TGTGCCAGTAGTTCCCGGACGGCCGCAACTAATGAAAAACTGTTTTTT.

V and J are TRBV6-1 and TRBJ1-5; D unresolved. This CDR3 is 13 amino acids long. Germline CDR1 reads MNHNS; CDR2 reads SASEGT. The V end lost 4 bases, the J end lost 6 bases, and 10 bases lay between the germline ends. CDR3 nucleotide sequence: TGTGCCAGCAGTGTCATTCTGGGTCAGCCCCAGCATTTT. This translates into CASSVILGQPQHF.

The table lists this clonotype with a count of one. This chain's CDR3 is CSAGTGISGNTIYF. The CDR3 DNA is TGCAGTGCTGGCACAGGGATCTCTGGAAACACCATATATTTT. The genes are TRBV20-1 and TRBJ1-3, with TRBD1 as a possible D gene (6 bases). Germline assignment: CDR1 DFQATT and CDR2 SNEGSKA (reference sequence). The CDR3 loop spans 14 amino acids. V lost 5 bases, J lost 0 bases, and 11 bases lay in between.

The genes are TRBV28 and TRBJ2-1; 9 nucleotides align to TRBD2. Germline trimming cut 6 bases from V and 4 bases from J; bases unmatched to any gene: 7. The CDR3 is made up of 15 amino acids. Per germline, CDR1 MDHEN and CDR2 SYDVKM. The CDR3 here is CASRPAGGGYNEQFF. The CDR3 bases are TGTGCCAGCAGACCAGCGGGAGGAGGGTACAATGAGCAGTTCTTC.

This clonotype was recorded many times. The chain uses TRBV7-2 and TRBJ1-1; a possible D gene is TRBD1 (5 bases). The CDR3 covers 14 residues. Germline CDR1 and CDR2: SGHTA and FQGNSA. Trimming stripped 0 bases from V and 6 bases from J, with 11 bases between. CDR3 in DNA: TGTGCCAGCAGCTTAGCGTTAAGGGGAGCTGAAGCTTTCTTT. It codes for CASSLALRGAEAFF.

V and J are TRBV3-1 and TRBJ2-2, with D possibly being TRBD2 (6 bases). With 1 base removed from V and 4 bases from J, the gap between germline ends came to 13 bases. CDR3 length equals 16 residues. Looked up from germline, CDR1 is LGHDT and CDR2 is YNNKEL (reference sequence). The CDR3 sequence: CASSQGGSGSTGELFF. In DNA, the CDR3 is TGTGCCAGCAGCCAAGGAGGTAGCGGTTCCACCGGGGAGCTGTTTTTT.

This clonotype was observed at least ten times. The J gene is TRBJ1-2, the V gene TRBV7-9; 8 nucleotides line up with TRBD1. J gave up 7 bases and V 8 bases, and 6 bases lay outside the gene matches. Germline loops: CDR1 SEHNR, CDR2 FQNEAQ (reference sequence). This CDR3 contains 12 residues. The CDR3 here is CASGATGAGYTF. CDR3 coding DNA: TGTGCCAGCGGAGCGACAGGGGCTGGCTACACCTTC.

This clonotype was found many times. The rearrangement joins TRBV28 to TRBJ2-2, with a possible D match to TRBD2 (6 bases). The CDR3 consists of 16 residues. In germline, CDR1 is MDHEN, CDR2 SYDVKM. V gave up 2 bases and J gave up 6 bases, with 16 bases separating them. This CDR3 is CASSLRLVINAGELFF. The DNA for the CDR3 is TGTGCCAGCAGTTTAAGACTAGTGATTAACGCCGGGGAGCTGTTTTTT.

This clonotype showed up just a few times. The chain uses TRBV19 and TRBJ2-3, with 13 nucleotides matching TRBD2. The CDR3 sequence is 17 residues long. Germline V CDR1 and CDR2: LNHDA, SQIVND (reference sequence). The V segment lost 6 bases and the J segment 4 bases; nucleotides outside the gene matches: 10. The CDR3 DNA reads TGTGCCAGTAGCCGCTCCGCTGGACTAGCGGGAGCAGATACGCAGTATTTT. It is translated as CASSRSAGLAGADTQYF.

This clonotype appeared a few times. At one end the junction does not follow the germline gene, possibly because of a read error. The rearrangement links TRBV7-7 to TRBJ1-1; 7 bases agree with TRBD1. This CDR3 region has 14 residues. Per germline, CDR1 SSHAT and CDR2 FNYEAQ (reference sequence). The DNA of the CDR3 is TGTGCTAGCAGCTCCCGACAGGGTGACACTGAAGCTTTCTTT. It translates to CASSSRQGDTEAFF.

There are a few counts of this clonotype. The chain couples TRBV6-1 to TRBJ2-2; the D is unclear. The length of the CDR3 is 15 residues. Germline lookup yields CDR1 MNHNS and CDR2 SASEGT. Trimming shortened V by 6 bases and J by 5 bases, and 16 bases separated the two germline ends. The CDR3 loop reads CASSLVSHGTGELFF. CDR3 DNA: TGTGCCAGCAGCCTAGTATCTCATGGGACCGGGGAGCTGTTTTTT.

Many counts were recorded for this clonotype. This chain's CDR3 is CASSQQPSEQYF. The CDR3 DNA reads TGTGCCAGCAGCCAACAGCCCTCCGAGCAGTACTTC. The rearrangement joins TRBV7-3 to TRBJ2-7, with D hard to call. The germline gives CDR1 SGHTA, CDR2 FQGTGA. The CDR3 is 12 residues long. V lost 5 bases and J lost 6, with 11 bases in between.

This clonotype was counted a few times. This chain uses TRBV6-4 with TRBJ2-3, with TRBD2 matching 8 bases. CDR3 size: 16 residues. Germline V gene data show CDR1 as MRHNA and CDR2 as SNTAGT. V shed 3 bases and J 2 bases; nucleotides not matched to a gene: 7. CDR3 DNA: TGTGCCAGCAGTGAAAGAGCGGGGGCATCCACAGATACGCAGTATTTT. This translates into CASSERAGASTDTQYF.

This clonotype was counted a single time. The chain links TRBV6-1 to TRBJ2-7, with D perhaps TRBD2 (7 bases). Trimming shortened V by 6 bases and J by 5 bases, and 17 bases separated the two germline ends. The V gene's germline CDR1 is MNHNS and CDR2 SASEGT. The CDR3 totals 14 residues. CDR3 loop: CASRLSPGGHEQYF. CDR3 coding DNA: TGTGCCAGCAGACTCTCACCGGGGGGCCACGAGCAGTACTTC.

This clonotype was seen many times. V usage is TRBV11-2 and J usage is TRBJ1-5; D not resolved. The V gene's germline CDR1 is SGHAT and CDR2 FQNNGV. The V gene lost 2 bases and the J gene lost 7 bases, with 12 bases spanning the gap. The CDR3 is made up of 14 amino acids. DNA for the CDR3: TGTGCCAGCAGCTTAACCGATAGAGCCCAGCCCCAGCATTTT. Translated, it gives CASSLTDRAQPQHF.

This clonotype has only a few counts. Written as DNA, the CDR3 is TGCGCCAGCAGCCAAATCGGACAGGGAGATGGCTACACCTTC. It specifies CASSQIGQGDGYTF. V gene TRBV4-1 combines with J gene TRBJ1-2, with TRBD1 matching over 8 bases. CDR3 length: 14 amino acids. J lost 6 bases, V lost 2 bases, and 5 bases had no gene match. Germline CDR1 and CDR2: MGHRA and YSYEKL.

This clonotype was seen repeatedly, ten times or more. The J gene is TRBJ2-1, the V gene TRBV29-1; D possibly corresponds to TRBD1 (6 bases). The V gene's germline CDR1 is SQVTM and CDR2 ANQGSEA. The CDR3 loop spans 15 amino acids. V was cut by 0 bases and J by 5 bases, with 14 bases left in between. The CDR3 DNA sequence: TGCAGCGTTGAAGAACCTACAGGGTTCCACAATGAGCAGTTCTTC. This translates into CSVEEPTGFHNEQFF.

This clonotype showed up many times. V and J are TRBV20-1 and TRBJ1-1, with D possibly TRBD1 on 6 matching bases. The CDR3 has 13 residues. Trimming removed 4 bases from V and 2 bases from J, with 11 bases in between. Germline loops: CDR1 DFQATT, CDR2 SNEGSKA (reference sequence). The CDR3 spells CSAIGGQNTEAFF. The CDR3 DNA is TGCAGTGCTATCGGGGGGCAAAACACTGAAGCTTTCTTT.